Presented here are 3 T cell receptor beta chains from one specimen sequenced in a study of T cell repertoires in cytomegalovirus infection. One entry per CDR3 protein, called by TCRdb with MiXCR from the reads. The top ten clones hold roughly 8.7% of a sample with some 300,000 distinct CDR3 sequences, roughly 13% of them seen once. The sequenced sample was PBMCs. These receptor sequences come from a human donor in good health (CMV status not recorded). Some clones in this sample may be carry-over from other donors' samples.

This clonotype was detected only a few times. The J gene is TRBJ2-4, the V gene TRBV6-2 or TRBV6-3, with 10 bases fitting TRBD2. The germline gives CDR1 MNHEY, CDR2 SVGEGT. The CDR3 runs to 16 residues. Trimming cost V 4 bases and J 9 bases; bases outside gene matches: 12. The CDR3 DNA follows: TGTGCCAGCAGTTCCCCTAGCGGGGGTTTGGGTGCCATTCAGTACTTC. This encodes CASSSPSGGLGAIQYF.

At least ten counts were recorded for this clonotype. CDR3 in amino acids: CASSLGQGLGSNQPQHF. CDR3 DNA: TGTGCCAGCAGCTTAGGACAGGGGCTGGGAAGCAATCAGCCCCAGCATTTT. The chain employs TRBV7-8 and TRBJ1-5, with 8 bases lining up with TRBD1. V lost 1 base and J lost 1; bases outside the gene matches: 6. This CDR3 comprises 17 residues. Germline CDR1 and CDR2: SGHVS and FQNEAQ. Full variable domain (rest looked up from reference TRBV7-8 and TRBJ1-5): GAGVSQSPRYKVAKRGQDVALRCDPISGHVSLFWYQQALGQGPEFLTYFQNEAQLDKSGLPSDRFFAERPEGSVSTLKIQRTQQEDSAVYLCASSLGQGLGSNQPQHFGDGTRLSIL.

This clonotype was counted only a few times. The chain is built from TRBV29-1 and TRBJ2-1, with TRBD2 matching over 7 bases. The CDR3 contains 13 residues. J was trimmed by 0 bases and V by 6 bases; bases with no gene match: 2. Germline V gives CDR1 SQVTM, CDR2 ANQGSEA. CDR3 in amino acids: CSVGGVSYNEQFF. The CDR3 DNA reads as TGCAGCGTGGGAGGGGTCTCCTACAATGAGCAGTTCTTC.